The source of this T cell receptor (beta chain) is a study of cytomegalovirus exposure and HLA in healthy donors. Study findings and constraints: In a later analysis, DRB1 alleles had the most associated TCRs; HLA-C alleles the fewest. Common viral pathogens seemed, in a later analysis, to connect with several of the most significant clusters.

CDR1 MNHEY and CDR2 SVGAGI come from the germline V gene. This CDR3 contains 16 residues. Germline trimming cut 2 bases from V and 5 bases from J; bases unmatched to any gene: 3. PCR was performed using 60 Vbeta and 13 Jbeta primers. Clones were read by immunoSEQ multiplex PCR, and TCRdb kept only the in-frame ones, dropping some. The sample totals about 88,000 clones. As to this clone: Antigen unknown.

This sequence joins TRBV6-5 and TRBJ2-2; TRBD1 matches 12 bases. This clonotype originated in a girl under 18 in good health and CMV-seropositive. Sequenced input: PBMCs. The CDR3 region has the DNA TGTGCCAGCAGTTACGGGACAGGGGGCCGGACCGGGGAGCTGTTTTTT. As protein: CASSYGTGGRTGELFF.